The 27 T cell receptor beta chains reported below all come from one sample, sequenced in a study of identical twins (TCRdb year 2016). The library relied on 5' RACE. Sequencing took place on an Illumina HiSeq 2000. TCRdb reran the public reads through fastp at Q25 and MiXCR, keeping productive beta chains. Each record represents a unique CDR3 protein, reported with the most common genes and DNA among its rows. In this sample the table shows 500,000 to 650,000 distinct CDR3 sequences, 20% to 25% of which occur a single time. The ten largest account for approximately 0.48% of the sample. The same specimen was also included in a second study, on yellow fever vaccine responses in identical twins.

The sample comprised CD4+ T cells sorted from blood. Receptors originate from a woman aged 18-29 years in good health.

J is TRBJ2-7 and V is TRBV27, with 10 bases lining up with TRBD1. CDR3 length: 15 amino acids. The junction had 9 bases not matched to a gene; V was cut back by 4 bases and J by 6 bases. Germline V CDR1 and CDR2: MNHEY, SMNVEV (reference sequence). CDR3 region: CASSSYRQGALEQYF. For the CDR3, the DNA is TGTGCCAGCAGTTCCTATAGACAGGGGGCACTCGAGCAGTACTTC.

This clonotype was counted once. The CDR3 reads CASSFRRGYTF. The CDR3 DNA follows: TGTGCCAGCAGCTTCCGCAGGGGCTACACCTTC. This chain uses TRBV5-6 with TRBJ1-2, with D uncertain. The germline gives CDR1 SGHDT, CDR2 YYEEEE. V dropped 2 bases and J dropped 8 bases, with 7 bases sitting between them. The CDR3 has 11 residues.

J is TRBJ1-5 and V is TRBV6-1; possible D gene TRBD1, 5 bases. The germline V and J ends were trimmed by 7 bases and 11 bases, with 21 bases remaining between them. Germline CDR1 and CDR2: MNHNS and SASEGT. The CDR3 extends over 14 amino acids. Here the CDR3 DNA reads TGTGCCAGCAAAAAAAGGACGGACCTGGGGGCCCAGCATTTT. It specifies CASKKRTDLGAQHF.

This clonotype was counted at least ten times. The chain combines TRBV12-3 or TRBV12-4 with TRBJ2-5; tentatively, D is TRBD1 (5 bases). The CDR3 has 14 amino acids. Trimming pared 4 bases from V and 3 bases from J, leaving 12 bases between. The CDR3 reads CASSSLGQEETQYF. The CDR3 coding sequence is TGTGCCAGCAGTTCCCTGGGGCAAGAAGAGACCCAGTACTTC.

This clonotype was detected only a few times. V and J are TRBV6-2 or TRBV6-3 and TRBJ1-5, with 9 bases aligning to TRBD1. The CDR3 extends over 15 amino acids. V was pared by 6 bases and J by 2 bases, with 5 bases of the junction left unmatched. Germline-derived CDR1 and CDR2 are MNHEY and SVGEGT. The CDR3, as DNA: TGTGCCAGCAGAGGGGACAGGGAGGGCAATCAGCCCCAGCATTTT. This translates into CASRGDREGNQPQHF.

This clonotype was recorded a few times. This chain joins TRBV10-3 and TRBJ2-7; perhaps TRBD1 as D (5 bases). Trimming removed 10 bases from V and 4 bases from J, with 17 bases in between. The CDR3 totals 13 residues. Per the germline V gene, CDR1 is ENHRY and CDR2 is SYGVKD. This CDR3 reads CATLTGPVYEQYF. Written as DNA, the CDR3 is TGTGCCACCCTCACAGGACCGGTTTACGAGCAGTACTTC.

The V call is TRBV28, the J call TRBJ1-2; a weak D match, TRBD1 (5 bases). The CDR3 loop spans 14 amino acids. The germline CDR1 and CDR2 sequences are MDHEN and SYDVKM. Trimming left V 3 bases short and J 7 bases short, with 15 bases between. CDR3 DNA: TGTGCCAGCAGTTTCAGACAGAACCCCCCTGGCTACACCTTC. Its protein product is CASSFRQNPPGYTF.

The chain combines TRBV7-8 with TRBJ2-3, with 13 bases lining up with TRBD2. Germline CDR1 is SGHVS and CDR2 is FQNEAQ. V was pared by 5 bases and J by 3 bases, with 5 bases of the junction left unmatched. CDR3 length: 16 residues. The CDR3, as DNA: TGTGCCAGCAGCCCACTAGCGGGGGGGCAAACAGATACGCAGTATTTT. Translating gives CASSPLAGGQTDTQYF.

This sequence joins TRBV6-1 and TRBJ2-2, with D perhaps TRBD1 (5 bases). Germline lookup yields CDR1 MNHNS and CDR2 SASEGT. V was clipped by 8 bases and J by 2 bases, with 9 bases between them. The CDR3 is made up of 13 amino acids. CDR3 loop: CASWGYNTGELFF. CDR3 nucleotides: TGTGCCAGCTGGGGCTACAACACCGGGGAGCTGTTTTTT.

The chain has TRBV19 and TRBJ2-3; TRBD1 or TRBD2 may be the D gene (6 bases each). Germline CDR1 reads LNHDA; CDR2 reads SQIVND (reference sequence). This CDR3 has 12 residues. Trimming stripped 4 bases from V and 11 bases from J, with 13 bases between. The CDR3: CASSRLGGGQYF. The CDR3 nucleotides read TGTGCCAGTAGTAGACTCGGAGGGGGGCAGTATTTT.

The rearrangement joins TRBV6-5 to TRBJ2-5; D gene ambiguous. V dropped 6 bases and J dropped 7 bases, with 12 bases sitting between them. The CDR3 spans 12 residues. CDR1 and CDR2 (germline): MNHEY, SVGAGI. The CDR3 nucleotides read TGTGCCAGCAGCCCCTGGTTCGGGACCCAGTACTTC. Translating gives CASSPWFGTQYF.

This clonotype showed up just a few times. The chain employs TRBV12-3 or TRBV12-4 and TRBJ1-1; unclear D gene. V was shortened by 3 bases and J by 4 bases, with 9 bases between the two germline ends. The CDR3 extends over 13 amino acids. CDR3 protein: CASSLRPSTEAFF. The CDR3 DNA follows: TGTGCCAGCAGTTTGCGGCCGTCCACTGAAGCTTTCTTT.

The CDR3 region has the DNA TGTGCCAGCAGTTTTTTAGGGGCCGAGCAGTACTTC. It translates to CASSFLGAEQYF. The V and J genes are TRBV27 and TRBJ2-7; D perhaps matches TRBD1 (5 bases). This CDR3 has 12 residues. Germline V gene lookup returns CDR1 MNHEY and CDR2 SMNVEV (reference sequence). The V and J ends lost 3 bases and 6 bases respectively, with 9 bases between them.

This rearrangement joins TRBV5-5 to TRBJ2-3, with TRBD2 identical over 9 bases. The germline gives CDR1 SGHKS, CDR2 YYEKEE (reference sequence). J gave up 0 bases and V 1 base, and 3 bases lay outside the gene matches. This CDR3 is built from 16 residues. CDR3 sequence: CASSLTLAGSTDTQYF. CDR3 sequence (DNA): TGTGCCAGCAGCTTGACGCTAGCGGGGAGCACAGATACGCAGTATTTT. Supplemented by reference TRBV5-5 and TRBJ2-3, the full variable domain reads DAGVTQSPTHLIKTRGQQVTLRCSPISGHKSVSWYQQVLGQGPQFIFQYYEKEERGRGNFPDRFSARQFPNYSSELNVNALLLGDSALYLCASSLTLAGSTDTQYFGPGTRLTVL.

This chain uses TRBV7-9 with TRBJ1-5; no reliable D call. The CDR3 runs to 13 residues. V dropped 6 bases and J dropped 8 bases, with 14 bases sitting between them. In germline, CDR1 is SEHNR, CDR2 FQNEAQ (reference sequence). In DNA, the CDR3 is TGTGCCAGCAGTATGGGTCCCTCGGAGCCCCAGCATTTT. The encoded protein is CASSMGPSEPQHF.

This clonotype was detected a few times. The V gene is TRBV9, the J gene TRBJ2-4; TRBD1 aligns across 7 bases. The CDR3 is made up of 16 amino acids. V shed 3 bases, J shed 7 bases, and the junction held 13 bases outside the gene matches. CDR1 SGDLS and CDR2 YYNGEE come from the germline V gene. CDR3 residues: CASSGEQGTFVNIQYF. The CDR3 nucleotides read TGTGCCAGCAGCGGGGAACAGGGGACGTTCGTTAACATTCAGTACTTC.

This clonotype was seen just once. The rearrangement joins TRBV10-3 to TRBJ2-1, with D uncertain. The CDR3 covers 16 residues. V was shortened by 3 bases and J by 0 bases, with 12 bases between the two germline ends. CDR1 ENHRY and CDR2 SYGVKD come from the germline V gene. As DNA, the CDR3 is TGTGCCATCAGTGACAAGCTTGTGAGCTCCTACAATGAGCAGTTCTTC. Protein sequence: CAISDKLVSSYNEQFF.

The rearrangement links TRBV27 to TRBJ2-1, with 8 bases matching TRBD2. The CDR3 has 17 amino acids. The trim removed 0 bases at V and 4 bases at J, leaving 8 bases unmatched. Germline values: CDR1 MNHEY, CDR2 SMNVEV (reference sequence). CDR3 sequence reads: CASSLSAGGRLYNEQFF. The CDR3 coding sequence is TGTGCCAGCAGTTTATCTGCGGGGGGCCGCCTTTACAATGAGCAGTTCTTC.

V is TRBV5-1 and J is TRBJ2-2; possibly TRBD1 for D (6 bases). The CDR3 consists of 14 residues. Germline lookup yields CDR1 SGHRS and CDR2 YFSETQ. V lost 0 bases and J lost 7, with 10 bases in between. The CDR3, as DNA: TGCGCCAGCAGCTTGGACAGGGATGACGGGGAGCTGTTTTTT. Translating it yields CASSLDRDDGELFF.

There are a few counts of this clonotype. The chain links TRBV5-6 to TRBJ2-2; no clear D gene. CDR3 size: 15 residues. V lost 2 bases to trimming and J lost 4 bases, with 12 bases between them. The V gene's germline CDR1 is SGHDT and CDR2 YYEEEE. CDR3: CASSFLRTTTGELFF. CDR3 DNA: TGTGCCAGCAGCTTTCTTCGGACCACCACCGGGGAGCTGTTTTTT.

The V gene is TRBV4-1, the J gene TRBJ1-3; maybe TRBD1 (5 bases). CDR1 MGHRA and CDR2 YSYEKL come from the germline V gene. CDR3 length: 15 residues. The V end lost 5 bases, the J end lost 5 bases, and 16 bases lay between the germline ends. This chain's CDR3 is CASSAPGDTRNTIYF. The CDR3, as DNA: TGCGCCAGCAGCGCCCCGGGGGATACAAGAAACACCATATATTTT.

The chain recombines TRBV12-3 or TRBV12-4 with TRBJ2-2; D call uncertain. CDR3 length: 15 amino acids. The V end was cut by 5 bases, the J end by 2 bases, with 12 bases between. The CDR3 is CASSNRLGNTGELFF. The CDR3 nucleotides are TGTGCCAGCAGTAACCGGCTGGGTAACACCGGGGAGCTGTTTTTT.

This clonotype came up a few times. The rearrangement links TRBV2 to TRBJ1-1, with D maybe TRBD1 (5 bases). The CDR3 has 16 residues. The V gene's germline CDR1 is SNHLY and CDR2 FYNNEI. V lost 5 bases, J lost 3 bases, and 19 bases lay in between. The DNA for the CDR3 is TGTGCCAGCAGTTCATCAGGGTCGGGGGTGCACACTGAAGCTTTCTTT. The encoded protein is CASSSSGSGVHTEAFF.

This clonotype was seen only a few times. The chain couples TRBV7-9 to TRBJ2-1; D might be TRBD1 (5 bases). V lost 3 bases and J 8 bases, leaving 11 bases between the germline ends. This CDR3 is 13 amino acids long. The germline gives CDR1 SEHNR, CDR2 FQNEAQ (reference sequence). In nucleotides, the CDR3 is TGTGCCAGCAGCTTTTCAGGGCGGCATGAGCAGTTCTTC. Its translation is CASSFSGRHEQFF.

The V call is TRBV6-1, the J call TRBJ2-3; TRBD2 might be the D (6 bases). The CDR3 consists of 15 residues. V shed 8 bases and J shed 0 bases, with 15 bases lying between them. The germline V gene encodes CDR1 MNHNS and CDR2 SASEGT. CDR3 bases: TGTGCCAGCGGTATAGCGGTGACTAGCACAGATACGCAGTATTTT. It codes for CASGIAVTSTDTQYF.

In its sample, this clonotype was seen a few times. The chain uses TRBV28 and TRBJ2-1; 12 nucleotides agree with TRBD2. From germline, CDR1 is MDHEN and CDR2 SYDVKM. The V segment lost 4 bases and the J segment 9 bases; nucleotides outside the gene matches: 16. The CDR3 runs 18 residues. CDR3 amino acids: CASSSRLAGEKMWGEQFF. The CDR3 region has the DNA TGTGCCAGCAGTTCTCGACTAGCGGGAGAAAAAATGTGGGGTGAGCAGTTCTTC.

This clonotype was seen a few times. CDR3 protein: CASSLGGLAGAYNEQFF. The CDR3 region has the DNA TGTGCCAGCAGCCTAGGGGGACTAGCGGGGGCCTACAATGAGCAGTTCTTC. The chain has TRBV7-9 and TRBJ2-1, with 14 bases lining up with TRBD2. The germline CDR1 and CDR2 sequences are SEHNR and FQNEAQ (reference sequence). J gave up 2 bases and V 5 bases, and 5 bases lay outside the gene matches. This CDR3 is built from 17 residues.